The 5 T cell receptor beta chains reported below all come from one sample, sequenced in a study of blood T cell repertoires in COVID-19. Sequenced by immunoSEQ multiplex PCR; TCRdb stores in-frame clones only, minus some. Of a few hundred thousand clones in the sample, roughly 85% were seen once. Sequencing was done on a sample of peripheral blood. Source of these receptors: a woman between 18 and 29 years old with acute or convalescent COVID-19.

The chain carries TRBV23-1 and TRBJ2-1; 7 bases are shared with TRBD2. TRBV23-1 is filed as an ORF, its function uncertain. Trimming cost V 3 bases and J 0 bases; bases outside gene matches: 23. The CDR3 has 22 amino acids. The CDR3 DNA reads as TGCGCCAGCAGTCAGGGACGGAACCCCTCGTTCTTTGCGGGAGACTCCTACAATGAGCAGTTCTTC. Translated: CASSQGRNPSFFAGDSYNEQFF.

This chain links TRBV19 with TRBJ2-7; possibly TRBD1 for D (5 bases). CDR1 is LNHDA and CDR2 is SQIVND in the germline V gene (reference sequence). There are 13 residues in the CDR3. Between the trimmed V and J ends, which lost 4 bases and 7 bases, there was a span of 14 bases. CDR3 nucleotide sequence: TGTGCCAGTAGTAGCAGGGAATCTCGGGAGCAGTACTTC. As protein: CASSSRESREQYF.

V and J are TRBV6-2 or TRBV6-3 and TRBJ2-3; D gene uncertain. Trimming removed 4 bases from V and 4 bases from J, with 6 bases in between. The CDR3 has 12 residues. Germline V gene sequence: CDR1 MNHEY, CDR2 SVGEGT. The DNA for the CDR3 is TGTGCCAGCAGTTCCCGAGCAGATACGCAGTATTTT. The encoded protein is CASSSRADTQYF.

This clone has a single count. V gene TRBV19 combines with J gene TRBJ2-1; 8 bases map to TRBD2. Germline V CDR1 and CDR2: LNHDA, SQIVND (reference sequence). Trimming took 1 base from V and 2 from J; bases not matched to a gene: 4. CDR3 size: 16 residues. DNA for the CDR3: TGTGCCAGTAGTATAGGAGGTAGCGGGGCCTACAATGAGCAGTTCTTC. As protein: CASSIGGSGAYNEQFF.

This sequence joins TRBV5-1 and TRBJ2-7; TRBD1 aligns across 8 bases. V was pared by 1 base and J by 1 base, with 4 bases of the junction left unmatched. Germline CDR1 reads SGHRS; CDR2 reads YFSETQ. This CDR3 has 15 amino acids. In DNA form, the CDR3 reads TGCGCCAGCAGCTTGAAAACAGGGGGATCCTACGAGCAGTACTTC. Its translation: CASSLKTGGSYEQYF.